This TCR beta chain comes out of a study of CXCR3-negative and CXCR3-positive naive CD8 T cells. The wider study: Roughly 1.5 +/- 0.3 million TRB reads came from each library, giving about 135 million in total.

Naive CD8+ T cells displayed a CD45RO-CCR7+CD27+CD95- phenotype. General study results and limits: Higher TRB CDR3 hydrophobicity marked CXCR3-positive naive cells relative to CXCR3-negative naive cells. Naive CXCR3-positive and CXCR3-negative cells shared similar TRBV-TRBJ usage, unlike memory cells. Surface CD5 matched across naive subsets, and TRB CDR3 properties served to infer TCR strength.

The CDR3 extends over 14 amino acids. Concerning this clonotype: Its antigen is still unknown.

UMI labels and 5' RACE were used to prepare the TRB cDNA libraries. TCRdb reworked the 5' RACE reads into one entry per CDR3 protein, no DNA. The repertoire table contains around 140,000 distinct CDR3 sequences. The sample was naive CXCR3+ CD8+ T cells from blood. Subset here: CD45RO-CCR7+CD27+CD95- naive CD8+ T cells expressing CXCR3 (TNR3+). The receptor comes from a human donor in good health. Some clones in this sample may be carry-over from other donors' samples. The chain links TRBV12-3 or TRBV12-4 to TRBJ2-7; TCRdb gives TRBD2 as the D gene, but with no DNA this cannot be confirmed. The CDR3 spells CASSARDGGYEQYF.